This T cell receptor beta chain was sequenced during a study of blood T cells in healthy people across ages (dated by TCRdb to between 2014 and 2017). Study-wide context: Template switching captured roughly one uniquely barcoded TCR beta cDNA molecule per two T cells in model experiments. Using deep sequencing normalized with unique cDNA molecular identifiers, the study measured how TCR beta repertoire diversity changes with age. Donors were grouped into four age groups: young (average 16 years), middle-aged (over 35), aged (about 60) and long-lived (just over 80). Two additional independent replicas of 1 million unique cDNA reads from the same blood draw were analyzed for two donors (one aged 18 to 30 and one aged 80 or older).

V sheds 6 bases and J sheds 2 bases, leaving 16 bases between their ends. The CDR3 contains 15 residues, cysteine and phenylalanine counted. The kept DNA is CDR3 alone, 45 bases in frame from the first base. CDR1 MNHNS and CDR2 SASEGT were looked up in the germline V gene. Library method: 5' RACE. The sequencer listed for this sample is Illumina HiSeq 2500. The second PCR ran for about 7 to 11 cycles and used a J-beta primer mix along with a sample-barcoded 5' primer. Each TCR beta cDNA molecule received a unique molecular identifier from a template-switch 5' adaptor carrying 12 random nucleotides. At least 2.5 million CDR3-containing paired-end reads were obtained from each sample. All of the RNA was converted into first-strand cDNA using the Mint cDNA synthesis kit, with a TRBC-specific oligonucleotide serving as the primer. Following uracil-DNA glycosylase treatment, all cDNA underwent a first 18-cycle PCR with the universal primers M1SS and BC2_uni_R. The authors' analysis ran thus. Normalization of each sample was performed by random selection of 1 million high-quality reads, each carrying a distinct molecular identifier. Instead of being binned into consensus sequences, reads that shared molecular identifiers were thrown out. MiTCR, set to a Q25 quality threshold and the strictest error-elimination algorithm, was used for CDR3 identification, clonotype clustering and error correction. A nonparametric unseen species model with Euler transformation was used to estimate a lower bound on total TCR beta diversity. TCRdb reprocessing: public reads trimmed at Q25 with fastp, clones called with MiXCR, in-frame beta chains kept. Every distinct CDR3 protein forms one entry, paired with its most common genes and DNA. V and J calls and clone size were set by TCRdb, not the authors. The sample table holds around 1,000,000 distinct CDR3 sequences, of which approximately 26% were seen once. Around 0.75% of the sample lies in the top ten.

This clonotype turned up a few times. Its target antigen remains unknown. No much larger clone is present one base from it, and per-base qualities are unavailable. Points the paper makes about the study in general: The long-lived group showed more naive CD4+ T cells, fewer expanded clones and increased TCR diversity than the aged group, suggesting age selection. Because the CMV infection status of the donors was unknown, age-related changes in expanded clonotypes may potentially have been confounded. Estimates of total diversity based on one million sequenced T cells were considered lower bounds and underestimates. Because profiling used bulk unsorted PBMCs, naive and antigen-experienced compartments could not be compared conclusively. As age increased, observed TCR beta diversity per million T cells dropped in a roughly linear way, and a significant reduction was already evident by age around 41. A strong correlation was found between observed TCR beta diversity and the percentage of naive T cells measured by flow cytometry.

The roughly 37 donors, aged about 6 to 95 years, were systemically healthy Caucasian individuals from Russia. Each donor gave approximately 9.4 milliliters of peripheral blood, drawn into EDTA-treated Vacutainer tubes. PBMCs were isolated by Ficoll-Paque density-gradient centrifugation, with at least 6 million obtained per sample. Total RNA, at least 6 micrograms per sample, was extracted from PBMCs with Trizol reagent. For every donor, flow cytometry on a PBMC aliquot measured the percentage of naive CD45RAhigh/CD27high T cells. These same data were also listed under a study on T cells of mothers and their children. As that second paper reports: Nine systemically healthy Caucasian individuals served as donors, namely three mothers together with their six children. cDNA synthesis consumed the entire amount of extracted RNA, loaded at around 1.4 ug RNA in each 15 ul reaction. In the second PCR, the M1S primer added sample barcodes and 2-4 random nucleotides. Over 8 million TCR beta CDR3 reads came from each mother, compared with around 3 million reads from each child. In both related and unrelated pairs, thymic selection shapes the output of TCR recombination in a similar way, with inherited differences having only a minor effect. Normalized repertoire overlap in related mother-child pairs was always slightly higher than in unrelated mother-child pairs, but the difference was never significant. No persistent microchimeric T cell clones were detected, at a sensitivity of approximately 100 clones per million clonotypes. The study used deep NGS to compare TCR beta repertoires of mothers and children, seeking features distinguishing related mother-child pairs from unrelated individuals. The mean age was around 40 +/- 4 years for the mothers and about 12 +/- 4 years for the children. Libraries were sequenced on Illumina HiSeq 2000 with 100+100 nt paired-end reads after adapter ligation with NEBNext reagents. To prevent cross-contamination, the mother and child libraries were prepared a month apart and were sequenced in separate runs. For each donor, between roughly 500,000 and 2,100,000 distinct TCR beta clonotypes were identified. Naive TCR beta clonotypes were estimated from low-frequency clonotypes matched to each donor's FACS-determined naive share, without sorting.

The sequence came from a girl aged 2-10 years in good health. Sequenced input: blood. The rearrangement joined TRBV6-1 to TRBJ1-1; the D gene is not confidently resolved. The CDR3 sequence is CASRDWVEGNTEAFF. In nucleotides, the sequence is TGTGCCAGCAGGGATTGGGTTGAGGGAAACACTGAAGCTTTCTTT.